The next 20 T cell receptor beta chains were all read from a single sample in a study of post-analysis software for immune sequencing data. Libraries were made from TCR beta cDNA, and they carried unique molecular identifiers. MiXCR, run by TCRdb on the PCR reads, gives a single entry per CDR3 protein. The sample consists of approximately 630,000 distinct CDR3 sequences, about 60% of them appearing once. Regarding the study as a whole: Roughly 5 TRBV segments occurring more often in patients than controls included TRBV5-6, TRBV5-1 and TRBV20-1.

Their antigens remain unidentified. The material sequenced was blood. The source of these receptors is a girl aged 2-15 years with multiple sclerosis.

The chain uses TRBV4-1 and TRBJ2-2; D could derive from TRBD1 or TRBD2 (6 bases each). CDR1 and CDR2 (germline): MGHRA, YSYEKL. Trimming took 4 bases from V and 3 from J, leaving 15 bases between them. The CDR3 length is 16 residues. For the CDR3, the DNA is TGCGCCAGCAGCCGACCCACGGGGGCATACACCGGGGAGCTGTTTTTT. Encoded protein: CASSRPTGAYTGELFF.

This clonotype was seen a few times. The CDR3 sequence: CASSLNFRDRETQYF. The CDR3 DNA sequence: TGTGCCAGCAGCTTAAATTTCAGGGATAGGGAGACCCAGTACTTC. This chain uses TRBV7-7 with TRBJ2-5; possibly TRBD1 for D (5 bases). The CDR3 has 15 amino acids. Looked up from germline, CDR1 is SSHAT and CDR2 is FNYEAQ (reference sequence). V lost 2 bases and J lost 5, with 15 bases in between.

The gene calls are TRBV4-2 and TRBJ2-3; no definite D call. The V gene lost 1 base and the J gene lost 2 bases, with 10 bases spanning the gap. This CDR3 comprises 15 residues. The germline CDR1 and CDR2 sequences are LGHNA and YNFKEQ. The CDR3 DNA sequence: TGTGCCAGCAGCCAAGCGGGTTCAGACACAGATACGCAGTATTTT. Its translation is CASSQAGSDTDTQYF.

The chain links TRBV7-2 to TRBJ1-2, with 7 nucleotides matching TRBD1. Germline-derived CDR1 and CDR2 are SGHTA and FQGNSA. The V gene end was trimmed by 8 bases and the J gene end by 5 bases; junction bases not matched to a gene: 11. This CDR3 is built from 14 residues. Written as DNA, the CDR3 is TGTGCCAGCGGGGAACAGGGGAACGCTTATGGCTACACCTTC. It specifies CASGEQGNAYGYTF.

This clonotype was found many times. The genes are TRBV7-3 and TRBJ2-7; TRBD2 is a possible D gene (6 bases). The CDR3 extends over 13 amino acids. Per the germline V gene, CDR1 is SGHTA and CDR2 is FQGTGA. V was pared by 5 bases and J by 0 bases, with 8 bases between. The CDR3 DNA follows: TGTGCCAGCAGCATGGACTACTCCTACGAGCAGTACTTC. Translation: CASSMDYSYEQYF.

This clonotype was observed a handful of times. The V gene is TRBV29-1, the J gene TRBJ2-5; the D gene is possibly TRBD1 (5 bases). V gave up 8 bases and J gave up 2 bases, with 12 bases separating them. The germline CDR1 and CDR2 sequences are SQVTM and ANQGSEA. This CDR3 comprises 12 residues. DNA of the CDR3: TGCAGCTCCGTGGGGCTACAAGAGACCCAGTACTTC. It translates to CSSVGLQETQYF.

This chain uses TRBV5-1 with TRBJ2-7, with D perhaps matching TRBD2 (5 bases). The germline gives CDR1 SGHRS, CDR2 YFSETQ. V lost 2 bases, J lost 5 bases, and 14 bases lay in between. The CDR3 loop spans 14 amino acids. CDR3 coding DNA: TGCGCCAGCAGCTTCCAGGAGGAAAGTCACGAGCAGTACTTC. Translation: CASSFQEESHEQYF.

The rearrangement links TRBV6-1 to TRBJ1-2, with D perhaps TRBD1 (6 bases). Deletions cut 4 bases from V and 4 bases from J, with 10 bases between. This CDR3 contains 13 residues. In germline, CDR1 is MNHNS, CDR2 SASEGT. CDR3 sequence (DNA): TGTGCCAGCAGTGCGGACAGACGCTATGGCTACACCTTC. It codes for CASSADRRYGYTF.

The chain's CDR3 is CASSSYFGPGSSTDTQYF. The CDR3 bases are TGTGCCAGCAGTTCCTATTTTGGGCCGGGGTCTAGCACAGATACGCAGTATTTT. The genes are TRBV12-3 or TRBV12-4 and TRBJ2-3; TRBD2 is a possible D gene (5 bases). The CDR3 loop spans 18 amino acids. V lost 4 bases and J 0 bases, leaving 20 bases between the germline ends.

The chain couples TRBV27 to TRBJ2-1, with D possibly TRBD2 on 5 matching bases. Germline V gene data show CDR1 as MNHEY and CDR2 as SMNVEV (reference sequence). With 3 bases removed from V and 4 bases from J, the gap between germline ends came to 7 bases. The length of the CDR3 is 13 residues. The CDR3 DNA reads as TGTGCCAGCAGTTTTAGCGCGTACAATGAGCAGTTCTTC. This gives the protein CASSFSAYNEQFF.

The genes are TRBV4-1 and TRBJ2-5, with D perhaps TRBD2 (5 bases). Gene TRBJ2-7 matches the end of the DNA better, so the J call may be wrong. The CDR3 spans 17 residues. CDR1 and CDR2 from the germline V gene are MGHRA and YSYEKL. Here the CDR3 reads CASSQGYGRGYLYEQYF. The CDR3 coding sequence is TGCGCCAGCAGCCAAGGGTATGGCCGGGGTTACCTGTACGAGCAGTACTTC.

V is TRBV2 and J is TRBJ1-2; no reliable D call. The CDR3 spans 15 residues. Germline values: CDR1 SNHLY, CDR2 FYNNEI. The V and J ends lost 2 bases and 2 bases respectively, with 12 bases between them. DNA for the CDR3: TGTGCCAGCAGTGAATCGACGGGCCAGAACTATGGCTACACCTTC. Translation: CASSESTGQNYGYTF. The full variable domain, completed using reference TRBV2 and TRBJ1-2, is EPEVTQTPSHQVTQMGQEVILRCVPISNHLYFYWYRQILGQKVEFLVSFYNNEISEKSEIFDDQFSVERPDGSNFTLKIRSTKLEDSAMYFCASSESTGQNYGYTFGSGTRLTVV.

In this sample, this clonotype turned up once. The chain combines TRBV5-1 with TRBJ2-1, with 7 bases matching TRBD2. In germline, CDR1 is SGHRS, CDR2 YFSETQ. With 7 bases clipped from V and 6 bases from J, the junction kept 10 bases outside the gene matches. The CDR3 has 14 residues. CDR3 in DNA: TGCGCCAGCGACTCCCGGGGGGACGGCAATGAGCAGTTCTTC. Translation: CASDSRGDGNEQFF.

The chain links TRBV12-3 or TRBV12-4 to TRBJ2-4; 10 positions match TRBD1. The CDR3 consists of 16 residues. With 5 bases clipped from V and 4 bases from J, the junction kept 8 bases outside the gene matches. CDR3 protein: CASSLHRQGAKNIQYF. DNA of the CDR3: TGTGCCAGCAGTCTCCATCGACAGGGGGCTAAAAACATTCAGTACTTC.

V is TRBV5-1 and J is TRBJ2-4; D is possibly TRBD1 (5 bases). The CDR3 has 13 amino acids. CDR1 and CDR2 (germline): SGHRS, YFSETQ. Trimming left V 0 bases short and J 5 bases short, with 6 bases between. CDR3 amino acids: CASSLGQQNIQYF. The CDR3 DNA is TGCGCCAGCAGCTTGGGACAGCAAAACATTCAGTACTTC.

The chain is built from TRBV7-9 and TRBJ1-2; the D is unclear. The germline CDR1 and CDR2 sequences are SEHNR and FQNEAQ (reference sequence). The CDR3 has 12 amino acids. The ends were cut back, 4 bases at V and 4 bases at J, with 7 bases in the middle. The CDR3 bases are TGTGCCAGCAGCTCCAACGCCTATGGCTACACCTTC. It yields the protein CASSSNAYGYTF. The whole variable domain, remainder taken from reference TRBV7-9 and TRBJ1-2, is DTGVSQNPRHKITKRGQNVTFRCDPISEHNRLYWYRQTLGQGPEFLTYFQNEAQLEKSRLLSDRFSAERPKGSFSTLEIQRTEQGDSAMYLCASSSNAYGYTFGSGTRLTVV.

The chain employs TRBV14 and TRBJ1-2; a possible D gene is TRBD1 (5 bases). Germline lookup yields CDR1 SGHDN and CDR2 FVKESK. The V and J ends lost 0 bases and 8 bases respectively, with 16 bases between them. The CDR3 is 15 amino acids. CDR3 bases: TGTGCCAGCAGCCAAGATAGGTCAGGGAGGGAAGGCTACACCTTC. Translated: CASSQDRSGREGYTF.

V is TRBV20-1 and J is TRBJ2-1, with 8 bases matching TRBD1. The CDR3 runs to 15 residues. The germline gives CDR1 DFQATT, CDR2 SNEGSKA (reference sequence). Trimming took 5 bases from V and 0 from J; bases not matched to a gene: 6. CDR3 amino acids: CSAEGQESSYNEQFF. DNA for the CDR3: TGCAGTGCTGAGGGACAGGAAAGCTCCTACAATGAGCAGTTCTTC.

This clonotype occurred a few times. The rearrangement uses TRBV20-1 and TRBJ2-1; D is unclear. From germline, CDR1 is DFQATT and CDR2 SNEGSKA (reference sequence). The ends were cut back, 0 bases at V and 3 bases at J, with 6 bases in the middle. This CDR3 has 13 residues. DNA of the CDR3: TGCAGTGCTAGAGACACCCTCTACAATGAGCAGTTCTTC. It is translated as CSARDTLYNEQFF.

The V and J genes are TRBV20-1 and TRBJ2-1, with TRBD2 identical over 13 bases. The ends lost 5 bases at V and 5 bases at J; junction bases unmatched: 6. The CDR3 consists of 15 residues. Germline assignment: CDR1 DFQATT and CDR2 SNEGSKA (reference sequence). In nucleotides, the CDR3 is TGCAGTGCTTGGACTAGCGGGGGCCCACACAATGAGCAGTTCTTC. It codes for CSAWTSGGPHNEQFF.